This T cell receptor beta chain is from a study of T-cell reconstitution after alpha-beta-depleted transplantation in children. This clonotype was detected many times. Germline V lookup: CDR1 ENHRY, CDR2 SYGVKD. CDR3 length: 18 residues. The junction had 14 bases not matched to a gene; V was cut back by 5 bases and J by 8 bases. The TCRbeta library was prepared with unique molecular identifiers. TCRdb reprocessed the PCR reads with MiXCR, giving one entry per CDR3 protein. The data hold 670,000 or so distinct CDR3 sequences, with around 13% observed a single time. This receptor was obtained from a girl aged 2 to 9 with congenital amegakaryocytic thrombocytopenia, due to receive a stem cell transplant. V and J are TRBV10-3 and TRBJ2-2; 13 positions match TRBD2. Specimen: PBMCs, collected before TCRalphabeta/CD19-depleted stem cell transplant. CDR3 residues: CAISKGTSGTGDSGELFF. CDR3 in DNA: TGTGCCATCAGTAAGGGGACTAGCGGGACCGGCGACAGTGGGGAGCTGTTTTTT.